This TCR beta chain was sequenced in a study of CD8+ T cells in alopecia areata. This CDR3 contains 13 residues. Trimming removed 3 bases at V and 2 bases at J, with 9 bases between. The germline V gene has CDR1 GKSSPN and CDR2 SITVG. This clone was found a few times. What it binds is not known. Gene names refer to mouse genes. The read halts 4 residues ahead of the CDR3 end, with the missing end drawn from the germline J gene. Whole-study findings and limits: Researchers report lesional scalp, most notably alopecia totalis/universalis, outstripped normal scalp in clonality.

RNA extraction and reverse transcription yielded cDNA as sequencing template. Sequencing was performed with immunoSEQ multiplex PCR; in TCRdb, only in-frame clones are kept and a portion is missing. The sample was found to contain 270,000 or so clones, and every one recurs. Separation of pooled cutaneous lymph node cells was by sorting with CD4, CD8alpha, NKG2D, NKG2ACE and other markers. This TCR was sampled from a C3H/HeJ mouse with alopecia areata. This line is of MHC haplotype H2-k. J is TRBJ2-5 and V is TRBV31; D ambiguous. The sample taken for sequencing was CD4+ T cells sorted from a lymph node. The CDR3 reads CAWSPQAQDTQYF. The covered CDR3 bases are TGTGCCTGGAGCCCTCAGGCCCAAGAC.